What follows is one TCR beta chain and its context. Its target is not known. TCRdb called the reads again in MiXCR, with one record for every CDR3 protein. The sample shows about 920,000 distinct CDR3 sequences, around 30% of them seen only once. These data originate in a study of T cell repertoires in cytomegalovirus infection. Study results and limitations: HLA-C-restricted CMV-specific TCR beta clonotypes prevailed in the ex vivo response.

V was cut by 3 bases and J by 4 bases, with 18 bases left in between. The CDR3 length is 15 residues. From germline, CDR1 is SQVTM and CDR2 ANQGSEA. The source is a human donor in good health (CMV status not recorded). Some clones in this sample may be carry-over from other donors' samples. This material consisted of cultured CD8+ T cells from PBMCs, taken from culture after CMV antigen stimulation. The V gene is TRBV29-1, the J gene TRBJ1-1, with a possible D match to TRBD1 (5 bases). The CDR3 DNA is TGCAGCGTTGATGGGTTAGGGGCGGGTGCCACTGAAGCTTTCTTT. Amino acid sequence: CSVDGLGAGATEAFF.